A selection of T cell receptor beta chains follows, all from one sample in a study of cytomegalovirus exposure and HLA in healthy donors. The assay was immunoSEQ multiplex PCR, and TCRdb's table has in-frame clones only and misses some. Among under 150,000 clones listed, 60% to 85% were seen once. The sequencing input was PBMCs. These receptors all stem from a man younger than 35 in good health and CMV-seronegative. CDR3s include the opening cysteine and the closing phenylalanine or tryptophan. A D gene is named only where the DNA matches it firmly. Part of the rows lack a size; the others show once, few, many or a class for expanded clones.

TRBJ1-6	-	-	TRBV2	TGTGCCAGCAGTGAATCGGGTTCACCCCTCCACTTT	CASSESGSPLHF
TRBJ1-2	-	-	TRBV7-2	TGTGCCAGCAGCTCGACAGTTGGCTACACCTTC	CASSSTVGYTF
TRBJ1-1	-	once	TRBV19	TGTGCCAGTACTCCTATTGGAGGGTTTAACACTGAAGCTTTCTTT	CASTPIGGFNTEAFF
TRBJ1-5	-	-	TRBV7-6	TGTGCCAGCAGCTCCGACACCAATCAGCCCCAGCATTTT	CASSSDTNQPQHF
TRBJ1-5	-	-	TRBV6-1	TGTGCCAGCGACGACGGGTTACCTAATCAGCCCCAGCATTTT	CASDDGLPNQPQHF
TRBJ2-5	-	-	TRBV23-1	TGCGCCAGCAGTCAAGTAACAGTCCAAGAGACCCAGTACTTC	CASSQVTVQETQYF
TRBJ2-2	-	-	TRBV19	TGTGCCAGTAGTATAGATGGGGCAGGGCTCAACTCCGGGGAGCTGTTTTTT	CASSIDGAGLNSGELFF
TRBJ2-4	-	-	TRBV25-1	TGTGCCAGCAGTGAATCCGGGTTGCACATTCAGTACTTC	CASSESGLHIQYF
TRBJ1-4	-	-	TRBV20-1	TGCAGTGCTAGGGGGGGAGGAAAACTGTTTTTT	CSARGGGKLFF
TRBJ2-7	-	-	TRBV30	TGTGCCTGGAGTCACCAGGGTTCCTACGAGCAGTACTTC	CAWSHQGSYEQYF
TRBJ1-5	TRBD1	-	TRBV7-2	TGTGCCAGCAGCTTAGCCCCACAGGGGCAGGCTCATAGCAATCAGCCCCAGCATTTT	CASSLAPQGQAHSNQPQHF
TRBJ2-7	TRBD1	-	TRBV9	TGTGCCAGCAGCGAAGGACAGGGGTGTGAGCAGTACTTC	CASSEGQGCEQYF
TRBJ1-2	-	-	TRBV4-1	TGCGCCAGCAGCCAAGGACGTAGCAGCTATGGCTACACCTTC	CASSQGRSSYGYTF
TRBJ2-5	-	-	TRBV5-1	TGCGCCAGCAGCCTACAGGGCAGGGAGACCCAGTACTTC	CASSLQGRETQYF
TRBJ2-5	TRBD2	-	TRBV11-2	TGTGCCAGCAGCTCGACCGGGACTAGCGGGCAAGAGACCCAGTACTTC	CASSSTGTSGQETQYF
TRBJ1-6	TRBD1	-	TRBV7-2	TGTGCCAGCAGCCCGGACAGGCTTGTTTCACCCCTCCACTTT	CASSPDRLVSPLHF
TRBJ1-1	-	once	TRBV9	TGTGCCAGCAGTTATGGAGACACTGAAGCTTTCTTT	CASSYGDTEAFF
TRBJ2-3	-	-	TRBV5-1	TGCGCCAGCAGCTTGTTCGCCTCAGGGGATAGCACAGATACGCAGTATTTT	CASSLFASGDSTDTQYF
TRBJ1-1	TRBD1	-	TRBV5-8	TGTGCCAGCAGCACGACAGGGGGCGAAGGAGCCAAAGCTTTCTTT	CASSTTGGEGAKAFF
TRBJ2-4	-	-	TRBV6-5	TGTGCCAGCACCCACTCGAACATTCAGTACTTC	CASTHSNIQYF
TRBJ2-3	TRBD1	-	TRBV2	TGTGCCAACCGGACAGGGGGGACAGATACGCAGTATTTT	CANRTGGTDTQYF
TRBJ1-1	TRBD1	-	TRBV7-9	TGTGCCAGCAGCCCCCAGCAAGGACAGGGTGCTAAAGCTTTCTTT	CASSPQQGQGAKAFF
TRBJ1-4	-	-	TRBV7-8	TGTGCCAGCAGCTTATCGCAGGGGTTAGAAAAACTGTTTTTT	CASSLSQGLEKLFF
TRBJ1-6	TRBD1	-	TRBV4-3	TGCGCCAGCAGCCAAGATACAGGGGCGTCCTATAATTCACCCCTCCACTTT	CASSQDTGASYNSPLHF
TRBJ2-7	TRBD1	-	TRBV6-1	TGTGCCAGCAGTTCCGGGACAGGGGGCTACGAGCAGTACTTC	CASSSGTGGYEQYF
TRBJ2-7	TRBD2	-	TRBV11-2	TGTGCCAGCAGCTTAGATCGGGGGGGAAGCTACGAGCAGTACTTC	CASSLDRGGSYEQYF
TRBJ1-2	-	-	TRBV20-1	TGCAGTGCTTCTAGACGAGGCGGCTACACCTTC	CSASRRGGYTF
TRBJ2-4	-	-	TRBV2	TGTGCCAGCAGTGGGCACGGAGAAAACATTCAGTACTTC	CASSGHGENIQYF
TRBJ1-1	TRBD1	few	TRBV6-5	TGTGCCAGCAGTTACTTGCCGGGACAGGGTAGCACTGAAGCTTTCTTT	CASSYLPGQGSTEAFF
TRBJ2-7	-	-	TRBV10-3	TGTGCCATCAGTGAGTCGACAAGACAGAACACCTACGAGCAGTACTTC	CAISESTRQNTYEQYF
TRBJ2-7	TRBD1	-	TRBV5-1	TGCGCCAGCAGCTTATTCAGCAGCCAAGGGACAGGGGGGACCTACGAGCAGTACTTC	CASSLFSSQGTGGTYEQYF
TRBJ1-5	-	-	TRBV6-6	TGTGCCAGTAAGAACGATCGGACTGGGGGCAATCAGCCCCAGCATTTT	CASKNDRTGGNQPQHF
TRBJ1-2	-	few	TRBV6-6	TGTGCCAGCAGTGCGGTGGCCCATAGCTACACCTTC	CASSAVAHSYTF
TRBJ2-1	-	-	TRBV7-2	TGTGCCAGCAGCTTAGCTGCTGCCGAGTACAATGAGCAGTTCTTC	CASSLAAAEYNEQFF
TRBJ2-3	-	-	TRBV13	TGTGCCAGCAGCCGCCGGACAGATACGCAGTATTTT	CASSRRTDTQYF
TRBJ1-5	-	once	TRBV9	TGTGCCAGCAGCGCCACAGGCAATCAGCCCCAGCATTTT	CASSATGNQPQHF
TRBJ1-1	TRBD1	-	TRBV6-5	TGTGCCAGCAGACAGGGGGTGGGCACTGAAGCTTTCTTT	CASRQGVGTEAFF
TRBJ1-3	TRBD1	-	TRBV9	TGTGCCAGCAGCGTAGGGGGACAGCTCTCTGGAAACACCATATATTTT	CASSVGGQLSGNTIYF
TRBJ1-1	-	few	TRBV10-3	TGTGCCATCCGGGCCCGGCGGGACACTGAAGCTTTCTTT	CAIRARRDTEAFF
TRBJ1-1	-	-	TRBV18	TGTGCCAGCTTCGCGAGGTTCGGGAACACTGAAGCTTTCTTT	CASFARFGNTEAFF
TRBJ1-6	-	-	TRBV6-1	TGTGCCAGCAGTGAAGCGCGGGGGATCAGGCATTCACCCCTCCACTTT	CASSEARGIRHSPLHF
TRBJ2-2	-	-	TRBV4-2	TGTGCCAGCAGCCAAGATCTATATGAAGAGTACACCGGGGAGCTGTTTTTT	CASSQDLYEEYTGELFF
TRBJ2-7	-	-	TRBV7-9	TGTGCCAGCAGCTTCCCTGGGGCAGGGGGGAACGAGCAGTACTTC	CASSFPGAGGNEQYF
TRBJ2-1	TRBD2	once	TRBV18	TGTGCCAGCTCACCACTCCATAGCGGGGTGGGGTTCAATGAGCAGTTCTTC	CASSPLHSGVGFNEQFF